This is a list of T cell receptor beta chains from one sample in a study of CD8 T cells in ankylosing spondylitis. TCRdb processed the 5' RACE reads anew with MiXCR; each CDR3 protein has one entry. The sample includes about 340,000 distinct CDR3 sequences, 14% to 15% of them seen just once. The specimen sequenced was blood, either unsorted or a sorted T cell fraction (not recorded which). These receptors originate from a male donor with ankylosing spondylitis or in good health (not recorded which). Both conserved end residues are part of each CDR3. A D gene is named only where the DNA matches it firmly. A row's size may be missing; if present it is once, few, many or a size class.

v_gene,d_gene,abundance,j_gene,CDR3nt,CDR3aa
TRBV3-1,-,few,TRBJ2-7,TGTGCCAGCAGCCCCCATGGGGGAGGCTACGAGCAGTACTTC,CASSPHGGGYEQYF
TRBV18,-,-,TRBJ1-1,TGTGCCAGCTCACCGGGCAAGGGGGAGAACACTGAAGCTTTCTTT,CASSPGKGENTEAFF
TRBV28,-,-,TRBJ2-7,TGTGCCAGCAGTTTGTCCTTGAGGGGCGAGCAGTACTTC,CASSLSLRGEQYF
TRBV5-1,TRBD2,few,TRBJ2-5,TGCGCCAGCAGCTTCGAGGGACTACGGACCACCCGACAAGAGACCCAGTACTTC,CASSFEGLRTTRQETQYF
TRBV20-1,TRBD2,-,TRBJ2-1,TGCAGTGCTAGCCAGCTAGCGGGGACCAATGAGCAGTTCTTC,CSASQLAGTNEQFF
TRBV6-1,-,few,TRBJ2-1,TGTGCCAGCAGTGACCGAGCGGGTGGTGAGGATGAGCAGTTCTTC,CASSDRAGGEDEQFF
TRBV10-3,TRBD1,-,TRBJ1-1,TGTGCCATCAGTGCCCCAACAGGGGAGGGGGTCTCTGAAGCTTTCTTT,CAISAPTGEGVSEAFF
TRBV7-2,TRBD2,-,TRBJ2-2,TGTGCCAGCAGCTCTAGGCTAGCGGGGGCAGGGGGGGAGCTGTTTTTT,CASSSRLAGAGGELFF
TRBV3-1,TRBD2,few,TRBJ2-5,TGTGCCAGCAGCCCTCGGTACGGGACTAGCGGCCAAGAGACCCAGTACTTC,CASSPRYGTSGQETQYF
TRBV3-1,TRBD2,few,TRBJ2-7,TGTGCCAGCAGGAGTACTAGCGGTGGAGCCTACGAGCAGTACTTC,CASRSTSGGAYEQYF
TRBV12-3/TRBV12-4,-,many,TRBJ2-7,TGTGCCAGCAGTTCCGGGACGGTTCCCTACGAGCAGTACTTC,CASSSGTVPYEQYF
TRBV27,-,-,TRBJ2-7,TGTGCCAGCAGTCACCACCTGGGGGGCGAGCAGTACTTC,CASSHHLGGEQYF
TRBV3-1,TRBD2,-,TRBJ2-4,TGTGCCAGCAGCCAAGTAGCGGGAGCAACAAACATTCAGTACTTC,CASSQVAGATNIQYF
TRBV5-1,-,-,TRBJ2-5,TGCGCCAGCAGCTACGACACCCAAGAGACCCCGTACTTC,CASSYDTQETPYF
TRBV12-3/TRBV12-4,TRBD2,few,TRBJ2-2,TGTGCCAGCAGCCGTCTAGCGGGGGTCACCGGGGAGCTGTTTTTT,CASSRLAGVTGELFF
TRBV12-3/TRBV12-4,-,few,TRBJ2-5,TGTGCCAGCAGTCCATCCCTAGGACAGTACCAAGAGACCCAGTACTTC,CASSPSLGQYQETQYF
TRBV9,-,once,TRBJ2-7,TGTGCCAGCAGCGTTGGGCGGAACTCCTACGAGCAGTACTTC,CASSVGRNSYEQYF
TRBV9,TRBD2,few,TRBJ2-2,TGTGCCAGCAGCGTAGGAGCGGGAGGTACGAACACCGGGGAGCTGTTTTTT,CASSVGAGGTNTGELFF
TRBV6-1,-,-,TRBJ2-5,TGTGCCAGCAGAGATCCCCTACAGGGATACCAAGAGACCCAGTACTTC,CASRDPLQGYQETQYF
TRBV20-1,-,-,TRBJ2-3,TGCAGTGCTATGGGTGGGGGTTACTTAAGAGATACGCAGTATTTT,CSAMGGGYLRDTQYF